This T cell receptor (beta chain) was observed in a study of control samples from healthy donors and cancer patients. Sequencing was performed with immunoSEQ multiplex PCR; in TCRdb, only in-frame clones are kept and a portion is missing. Of 170,000 or so clones in the sample, 90% were seen once. Per germline, CDR1 MNHNY and CDR2 SVGAGI (reference sequence). The V end lost 6 bases, the J end lost 6 bases, and 11 bases lay between the germline ends. The CDR3 runs to 12 residues. The origin of this receptor is a woman in her forties or fifties in good health. Sample: blood. The chain joins TRBV6-6 to TRBJ1-1; D is possibly TRBD1 (5 bases). The CDR3, as DNA: TGTGCCAGCAGACGGGACGTACCTGAAGCTTTCTTT. It is translated as CASRRDVPEAFF.